The next 22 T cell receptor beta chains were all read from a single sample in a study of T cell responses to AZD1222 COVID-19 vaccine. TCRdb's table, derived via immunoSEQ multiplex PCR, lists solely in-frame clones and lacks some. The data show more than 100,000 clones, with about 88% seen just once and 9.8% held by the top ten. The sample consisted of peripheral blood, taken on day 0 of AZD1222 vaccination. These receptors all come from an adult in good health.

This chain uses TRBV4-2 with TRBJ2-5, with 10 bases aligning to TRBD2. The CDR3 is 16 residues long. Trimming at V came to 5 bases and at J to 5 bases, leaving 11 bases not matched to a gene. Germline values: CDR1 LGHNA, CDR2 YNFKEQ. CDR3 in amino acids: CASSEGLASGPETQYF. The CDR3 DNA follows: TGTGCCAGCAGCGAGGGACTAGCGAGTGGCCCGGAGACCCAGTACTTC.

The chain joins TRBV19 to TRBJ2-3; possibly TRBD2 for D (5 bases). V gave up 3 bases and J gave up 1 base, with 11 bases separating them. The CDR3 spans 15 residues. From germline, CDR1 is LNHDA and CDR2 SQIVND (reference sequence). CDR3 region: CASSIMGSGTDTQYF. The CDR3 DNA sequence: TGTGCCAGTAGTATTATGGGGAGCGGCACAGATACGCAGTATTTT.

This clone was seen just once. The chain joins TRBV6-5 to TRBJ1-1, with D tentatively TRBD1 (5 bases). The germline V gene has CDR1 MNHEY and CDR2 SVGAGI. This CDR3 spans 14 amino acids. The ends were cut back, 7 bases at V and 3 bases at J, with 15 bases in the middle. In DNA, the CDR3 is TGTGCCAGCATAGCAAAGGGGAGCTACACTGAAGCTTTCTTT. This encodes CASIAKGSYTEAFF.

The chain joins TRBV28 to TRBJ1-1; D not resolved. Looked up from germline, CDR1 is MDHEN and CDR2 is SYDVKM. The CDR3 sequence is 13 residues long. Deletions cut 3 bases from V and 4 bases from J, with 9 bases between. The CDR3 spells CASSFLRGTEAFF. The CDR3, as DNA: TGTGCCAGCAGTTTTCTTCGGGGCACTGAAGCTTTCTTT.

The V gene is TRBV7-9, the J gene TRBJ2-7; D call uncertain. Germline V CDR1 and CDR2: SEHNR, FQNEAQ (reference sequence). Between the trimmed V and J ends, which lost 1 base and 0 bases, there was a span of 13 bases. The CDR3 loop spans 16 amino acids. CDR3 in DNA: TGTGCCAGCAGCTTAGTGGCGTGGGCTAGCTCCTACGAGCAGTACTTC. Translation gives CASSLVAWASSYEQYF. The full variable domain, completed using reference TRBV7-9 and TRBJ2-7, is DTGVSQNPRHKITKRGQNVTFRCDPISEHNRLYWYRQTLGQGPEFLTYFQNEAQLEKSRLLSDRFSAERPKGSFSTLEIQRTEQGDSAMYLCASSLVAWASSYEQYFGPGTRLTVT.

The rearrangement uses TRBV7-9 and TRBJ1-2; 12 nucleotides align to TRBD1. Trimming removed 5 bases from V and 6 bases from J; junction bases left unmatched: 7. The CDR3 is made up of 15 amino acids. The germline V gene has CDR1 SEHNR and CDR2 FQNEAQ (reference sequence). CDR3 sequence: CASSPGTGGNNGYTF. CDR3 coding DNA: TGTGCCAGCAGCCCCGGGACAGGGGGCAACAATGGCTACACCTTC.

The chain couples TRBV6-5 to TRBJ2-7; TRBD1 matches 9 bases. The V gene's germline CDR1 is MNHEY and CDR2 SVGAGI. This CDR3 region has 14 residues. V shed 7 bases and J 5 bases; nucleotides not matched to a gene: 9. The CDR3, as DNA: TGTGCCAGCACCCCGGGGGACAGGGACCACGAGCAGTACTTC. Its translation is CASTPGDRDHEQYF.

The chain employs TRBV7-2 and TRBJ1-2, with a possible D match to TRBD1 (6 bases). The CDR3 covers 13 residues. The V gene lost 1 base and the J gene lost 8 bases, with 11 bases spanning the gap. The V gene's germline CDR1 is SGHTA and CDR2 FQGNSA. DNA for the CDR3: TGTGCCAGCAGCTTAGGGGGGCTGGCAGGCTACACCTTC. This codes for CASSLGGLAGYTF.

This clone is a singleton in its sample. The CDR3 region has the DNA TGCGCCAGCAGCTTCGCGGGGGTGGCCTCCTACGAGCAGTACTTC. Translating gives CASSFAGVASYEQYF. The gene calls are TRBV5-1 and TRBJ2-7, with TRBD2 identical over 7 bases. Germline V lookup: CDR1 SGHRS, CDR2 YFSETQ. V shed 2 bases and J 0 bases; nucleotides not matched to a gene: 5. The CDR3 totals 15 residues.

The chain couples TRBV23-1 to TRBJ1-1; the D is unclear. TRBV23-1 is classed as an ORF, of uncertain function. There are 13 residues in the CDR3. Trimming took 6 bases from V and 11 from J, leaving 19 bases between them. The CDR3 loop reads CASRPREGWAAFF. For the CDR3, the DNA is TGCGCCAGCAGACCAAGGGAGGGTTGGGCTGCTTTCTTT.

This sequence joins TRBV28 and TRBJ1-4; 8 nucleotides line up with TRBD1. Unmatched junction bases numbered 4, after V lost 5 bases and J lost 2 bases. The CDR3 sequence is 15 residues long. CDR1 is MDHEN and CDR2 is SYDVKM in the germline V gene. The CDR3 DNA follows: TGTGCCAGCAGTGACACAGGGGGTACTAATGAAAAACTGTTTTTT. Residues: CASSDTGGTNEKLFF.

As to this clone: A read error may produce the germline difference seen at one junction end. The V gene is TRBV7-7, the J gene TRBJ2-1; maybe TRBD2 (5 bases). Germline CDR1 is SSHAT and CDR2 is FNYEAQ (reference sequence). The CDR3 loop spans 14 amino acids. CDR3 DNA: TGTGCTAGCAGCGGCTCCCTTGAGAGAGACGAGCAGTTCTTC. This encodes CASSGSLERDEQFF.

This sequence joins TRBV19 and TRBJ2-1; 7 nucleotides align to TRBD2. CDR3 length equals 13 residues. Germline V lookup: CDR1 LNHDA, CDR2 SQIVND (reference sequence). After removal of 5 bases from V and 8 bases from J, the junction contained 6 bases not matched to a gene. CDR3 residues: CASSPQGGDEQFF. Written as DNA, the CDR3 is TGTGCCAGTAGTCCGCAGGGAGGGGATGAGCAGTTCTTC.

This clone was seen a handful of times. The chain couples TRBV5-5 to TRBJ2-1, with 8 bases identical to TRBD2. The CDR3 contains 13 residues. Germline loops: CDR1 SGHKS, CDR2 YYEKEE (reference sequence). Trimming removed 4 bases from V and 6 bases from J; junction bases left unmatched: 3. The CDR3 sequence: CASSLGTSNEQFF. The CDR3 bases are TGTGCCAGCAGCCTCGGGACTAGCAATGAGCAGTTCTTC.

The chain recombines TRBV12-5 with TRBJ2-1; 7 nucleotides match TRBD1. With V trimmed by 1 base and J by 6 bases, 9 bases remained unmatched. The germline CDR1 and CDR2 sequences are LGHNT and FRNRAP. This CDR3 contains 16 residues. The CDR3 spells CASGLATGTAINEQFF. The CDR3 DNA reads TGTGCTAGTGGTTTGGCAACCGGGACAGCAATCAATGAGCAGTTCTTC.

This sequence joins TRBV7-9 and TRBJ1-2; 7 nucleotides align to TRBD1. Trimming cost V 5 bases and J 2 bases; bases outside gene matches: 2. Germline V gene lookup returns CDR1 SEHNR and CDR2 FQNEAQ (reference sequence). The CDR3 is 13 residues long. The CDR3 spells CASSQQGNYGYTF. CDR3 nucleotide sequence: TGTGCCAGCAGCCAACAGGGGAACTATGGCTACACCTTC.

The rearrangement uses TRBV11-2 and TRBJ1-2; maybe TRBD1 (6 bases). Trimming pared 0 bases from V and 4 bases from J, leaving 12 bases between. The germline CDR1 and CDR2 sequences are SGHAT and FQNNGV. This CDR3 region has 15 residues. The CDR3 bases are TGTGCCAGCAGCTTAGAAAGGGGGGCGGGCTATGGCTACACCTTC. This sequence encodes CASSLERGAGYGYTF.

The V gene is TRBV18, the J gene TRBJ2-1; 12 bases match TRBD2. The germline V gene encodes CDR1 KGHSH and CDR2 LQKENI. CDR3 length: 16 amino acids. V trimming: 5 bases; J trimming: 6 bases; junction bases outside the gene matches: 8. The CDR3 DNA sequence: TGTGCCAGCTCAACCCGGTCTAGCGGGAGGGGCAATGAGCAGTTCTTC. Its protein product is CASSTRSSGRGNEQFF.

The chain is built from TRBV4-1 and TRBJ2-7; D ambiguous. Looked up from germline, CDR1 is MGHRA and CDR2 is YSYEKL. CDR3 length equals 16 residues. Trimming cost V 0 bases and J 1 base, with 13 bases left between them. CDR3 DNA sequence: TGCGCCAGCAGCCAAGAGTTGGGGTTTGGGTCCTACGAGCAGTACTTC. Amino acid sequence: CASSQELGFGSYEQYF.

V usage is TRBV30 and J usage is TRBJ2-1, with D possibly TRBD2 on 5 matching bases. CDR3 length: 12 amino acids. V dropped 0 bases and J dropped 9 bases, with 9 bases sitting between them. Germline lookup yields CDR1 GTSNPN and CDR2 SVGIG (reference sequence). In nucleotides, the CDR3 is TGTGCCTGGAGTGTGAGGGCCCTTGAGCAGTTCTTC. As protein: CAWSVRALEQFF.

J is TRBJ1-1 and V is TRBV5-1; D gene ambiguous. V shed 4 bases and J shed 1 base, with 11 bases lying between them. Germline V gives CDR1 SGHRS, CDR2 YFSETQ. The CDR3 has 14 amino acids. This CDR3 is CASSPRTGNTEAFF. The CDR3 DNA reads TGCGCCAGCAGCCCCCGGACGGGGAACACTGAAGCTTTCTTT.

By sample fraction, this clone is medium-sized. The rearrangement links TRBV2 to TRBJ2-3, with D perhaps matching TRBD2 (6 bases). This CDR3 contains 13 residues. CDR1 is SNHLY and CDR2 is FYNNEI in the germline V gene. With 0 bases removed from V and 8 bases from J, the gap between germline ends came to 9 bases. CDR3 sequence: CASSEAEGATQYF. The CDR3 bases are TGTGCCAGCAGTGAAGCGGAGGGAGCTACGCAGTATTTT.